Included here is one TCR beta chain sequence, with context. The entry originates in a study of beta chain features in type 1 diabetes. Every bit of the isolated RNA underwent reverse transcription, so sequencing read expressed TCRB transcripts. Repertoires were generated with immunoSEQ multiplex PCR, while TCRdb's copy carries only in-frame clones and drops some. The top ten clones hold 4% of a sample with under 300,000 clones, less than 35% of them seen once. The sample taken for sequencing was central memory CD4+ T cells from blood. This receptor was taken from a man aged 30 to 45 in good health.

The CDR3 nucleotides are TGTGCCAGCAGTGAATTGGGCAGAGTCCTTTACGAGCAGTACTTC. Translation gives CASSELGRVLYEQYF. The rearrangement uses TRBV6-1 and TRBJ2-7; unclear D gene. The germline gives CDR1 MNHNS, CDR2 SASEGT. This CDR3 contains 15 residues. Trimming stripped 2 bases from V and 4 bases from J, with 15 bases between.